This T cell receptor (beta chain) was captured by sequencing in a study of CD8 T cells in Susac syndrome. The CD8+ and CD4+ T cells were negatively isolated, with the TEMRA cells enriched by FACS. This CDR3 is built from 14 residues. The V gene lost 6 bases and the J gene lost 7 bases, with 13 bases spanning the gap. Random-hexamer reverse transcription was applied to roughly 0.5 to 1 ug RNA. TCRdb redid the calling of the immunoSEQ multiplex PCR reads with MiXCR, one entry per CDR3 protein. The sample lists about 190,000 distinct CDR3 sequences, roughly 96% occurring once. The specimen sequenced was CD4+ T cells from PBMCs. V and J are TRBV12-3 or TRBV12-4 and TRBJ2-6, with D possibly matching TRBD1 (6 bases). This TCR derives from a human donor in good health. CDR3 sequence (DNA): TGTGCCAGCAGGGGGACATTCGGAGCCAACGTCCTGACTTTC. Translation: CASRGTFGANVLTF.